This T cell receptor (beta chain) was obtained from a study of Ad26.COV2.S vaccination and SARS-CoV-2 variants. Study-level information: It was the COV1001 Ad26.COV2.S trial arm that included the donor. The study, taken as a whole, reports: In TCR breadth and depth analyses, total T cell responses may have been underestimated.

A remark on this clone: As yet, its antigen is unknown.

Treatment noted: some 19 received Ad26.COV2.S at low or high dose, single or two shots; five or six received placebo; per-sample allocation not given. Sampling was done on day 63 after the first vaccine or placebo injection. Based in Boston, the donor was an adult of 18-55 years. Sequencing was performed with immunoSEQ multiplex PCR; in TCRdb, only in-frame clones are kept and a portion is missing. The sample lists around 320,000 clones; 87% were seen once. In germline, CDR1 is SGHTA, CDR2 FQGNSA. The CDR3 extends over 16 amino acids. Trimming left V 5 bases short and J 7 bases short, with 20 bases between.

The chain recombines TRBV7-2 with TRBJ2-2; D not resolved. The sequence was obtained from a person aged 18-60 years who received the Ad26.COV2.S COVID-19 vaccine or a placebo. The sample in question was peripheral blood, obtained in a trial of Ad26.COV2.S vaccine versus placebo. The CDR3 DNA reads as TGTGCCAGCAGCCCCCCGGTCCCCCGAGAGGTCGGGGAGCTGTTTTTT. This sequence encodes CASSPPVPREVGELFF.